The T cell receptor (beta chain) under discussion was sequenced for a study of cytomegalovirus exposure and HLA in healthy donors. Whole-study results and caveats: In a later analysis, HLA-associated beta chains showed higher expansion and lower generation probabilities than comparable chains. Among immune exposure information, only CMV serostatus was available.

The CDR3 length is 14 residues. Germline CDR1 and CDR2: SGHDT and YYEEEE. Trimming took off 2 bases at V and 4 bases at J, with 12 bases between the two ends. The PCR was carried out with 60 Vbeta primers and 13 Jbeta primers. Profiled with immunoSEQ multiplex PCR; TCRdb holds only in-frame clones, not every one. Among 150,000 or so clones, about 75% were seen once, and the ten largest hold about 0.66%. As concerns this clone: Its specificity is unknown.

The J gene is TRBJ2-5, the V gene TRBV5-6; D is perhaps TRBD2 (5 bases). Material: PBMCs. This TCR derives from a male donor in good health and CMV-seronegative. The CDR3 DNA sequence: TGTGCCAGCAGCTTTCTGGGCAGCGGAGAGACCCAGTACTTC. Its translation is CASSFLGSGETQYF.